This passage covers 23 T cell receptor beta chains from one sample sequenced in a study of glioma-infiltrating T cells after dendritic cell vaccination. The time point denotes: after dendritic cell vaccination, including at tumor progression/relapse. The protocol was immunoSEQ multiplex PCR, while the TCRdb copy is restricted to in-frame clones and leaves out a portion. Among fewer than 90,000 clones listed, roughly 87% were seen once. This material consisted of blood, taken after dendritic cell vaccination. The origin of the receptors is a human donor with glioblastoma.

This clone was observed a handful of times. The chain couples TRBV2 to TRBJ1-6; no clear D. The V end lost 1 base, the J end lost 4 bases, and 5 bases lay between the germline ends. This CDR3 contains 14 residues. The germline gives CDR1 SNHLY, CDR2 FYNNEI. The CDR3 loop is CASSEGQYNSPLHF. The CDR3 DNA reads as TGTGCCAGCAGTGAAGGGCAGTATAATTCACCCCTCCACTTT.

This chain's CDR3 is CASSAGLAGKYTQYF. CDR3 sequence (DNA): TGTGCCAGCAGCGCGGGACTAGCGGGGAAATATACGCAGTATTTT. The chain combines TRBV7-9 with TRBJ2-3; 13 bases map to TRBD2. The CDR3 has 15 amino acids. The germline CDR1 and CDR2 sequences are SEHNR and FQNEAQ (reference sequence). J lost 7 bases, V lost 5 bases, and 6 bases had no gene match. Full variable domain (remainder filled in from reference TRBV7-9 and TRBJ2-3): DTGVSQNPRHKITKRGQNVTFRCDPISEHNRLYWYRQTLGQGPEFLTYFQNEAQLEKSRLLSDRFSAERPKGSFSTLEIQRTEQGDSAMYLCASSAGLAGKYTQYFGPGTRLTVL.

The chain couples TRBV4-3 to TRBJ2-7, with TRBD1 identical over 11 bases. The CDR3 extends over 18 amino acids. The germline V gene has CDR1 LGHNA and CDR2 YSLEER. Trimming took 0 bases from V and 3 from J; bases not matched to a gene: 10. CDR3 residues: CASSQDPSTGTGGYEQYF. The CDR3 bases are TGCGCCAGCAGCCAAGATCCCTCCACCGGGACAGGGGGCTACGAGCAGTACTTC.

As to this clone: Other DNA sequences in the same sample also yield this CDR3. This chain joins TRBV5-1 and TRBJ1-2; D is unclear. Trimming removed 0 bases at V and 4 bases at J, with 7 bases between. This CDR3 is 13 amino acids long. Germline V gene data show CDR1 as SGHRS and CDR2 as YFSETQ. CDR3 in DNA: TGCGCCAGCAGCTTGGTGAGTGGCTATGGCTACACCTTC. This sequence encodes CASSLVSGYGYTF.

The chain uses TRBV7-2 and TRBJ2-5; a weak D match, TRBD2 (6 bases). From germline, CDR1 is SGHTA and CDR2 FQGNSA. The length of the CDR3 is 14 residues. Between the trimmed V and J ends, which lost 3 bases and 1 base, there was a span of 9 bases. This CDR3 is CASSLNSGQETQYF. CDR3 nucleotide sequence: TGTGCCAGCAGCTTGAATAGCGGCCAAGAGACCCAGTACTTC.

The chain has TRBV9 and TRBJ1-1; tentatively, D is TRBD1 (6 bases). The CDR3 contains 13 residues. Looked up from germline, CDR1 is SGDLS and CDR2 is YYNGEE. The V and J ends lost 4 bases and 1 base respectively, with 8 bases between them. The CDR3 bases are TGTGCCAGCAGCCCGACAGGGAACACTGAAGCTTTCTTT. Protein sequence: CASSPTGNTEAFF. Full variable domain (missing parts from reference TRBV9 and TRBJ1-1): DSGVTQTPKHLITATGQRVTLRCSPRSGDLSVYWYQQSLDQGLQFLIQYYNGEERAKGNILERFSAQQFPDLHSELNLSSLELGDSALYFCASSPTGNTEAFFGQGTRLTVV.

The V gene is TRBV25-1, the J gene TRBJ1-2; D might be TRBD1 (6 bases). CDR1 is MGHDK, CDR2 SYGVNS, per germline. CDR3 length equals 16 residues. V was pared by 0 bases and J by 5 bases, with 16 bases between. The CDR3 region has the DNA TGTGCCAGCAGTGAATATTCCCTGGCAGGGGATTATGGCTACACCTTC. It encodes CASSEYSLAGDYGYTF.

The chain has TRBV7-8 and TRBJ2-7; weak D call: TRBD1 (6 bases). The CDR3 is 15 amino acids. Germline-derived CDR1 and CDR2 are SGHVS and FQNEAQ. V dropped 1 base and J dropped 1 base, with 11 bases sitting between them. CDR3 bases: TGTGCCAGCAGCTTAGGGCAGGGGCTGTCCTACGAGCAGTACTTC. It is translated as CASSLGQGLSYEQYF.

The chain joins TRBV6-5 to TRBJ1-2; no firm D call. Trimming pared 8 bases from V and 4 bases from J, leaving 8 bases between. Germline V gene sequence: CDR1 MNHEY, CDR2 SVGAGI. This CDR3 is built from 11 residues. CDR3 DNA: TGTGCCAGCCGACAAGGCTATGGCTACACCTTC. This gives the protein CASRQGYGYTF.

This clone was detected a few times. The chain recombines TRBV5-6 with TRBJ1-2; weak D call: TRBD1 (5 bases). The CDR3 extends over 16 amino acids. The V end was cut by 3 bases, the J end by 4 bases, with 19 bases between. CDR1 and CDR2 from the germline V gene are SGHDT and YYEEEE. The chain's CDR3 is CASSSPQGTSSYGYTF. The CDR3 DNA reads as TGTGCCAGCAGCTCCCCCCAGGGAACTTCTTCCTATGGCTACACCTTC.

This clone appeared a few times. The chain joins TRBV6-5 to TRBJ2-7; D might be TRBD1 (6 bases). Deletions cut 0 bases from V and 2 bases from J, with 8 bases between. Germline lookup yields CDR1 MNHEY and CDR2 SVGAGI. This CDR3 is built from 14 residues. The CDR3 loop is CASSYSRGTYEQYF. CDR3 coding DNA: TGTGCCAGCAGTTACTCGAGGGGGACCTACGAGCAGTACTTC.

V usage is TRBV19 and J usage is TRBJ2-1; 7 bases are a match to TRBD1. The V segment lost 3 bases and the J segment 3 bases; nucleotides outside the gene matches: 5. This CDR3 contains 15 residues. The germline V gene has CDR1 LNHDA and CDR2 SQIVND (reference sequence). The CDR3 bases are TGTGCCAGTAGTATCACAGGGGCTATCTACAATGAGCAGTTCTTC. Translated, it gives CASSITGAIYNEQFF.

This chain links TRBV5-1 with TRBJ2-5; TRBD1 matches at 7 bases. CDR1 is SGHRS and CDR2 is YFSETQ in the germline V gene. The CDR3 length is 15 residues. V trimming: 5 bases; J trimming: 0 bases; junction bases outside the gene matches: 7. The CDR3 DNA reads as TGCGCCAGCAGGCTACTGGGACAGAACCAAGAGACCCAGTACTTC. This encodes CASRLLGQNQETQYF.

The J gene is TRBJ2-3, the V gene TRBV7-2, with a weak D call TRBD2 (5 bases). Trimming removed 3 bases at V and 6 bases at J, with 13 bases between. The CDR3 has 14 residues. Germline V lookup: CDR1 SGHTA, CDR2 FQGNSA. CDR3 amino acids: CASSFGGSLDTQYF. DNA of the CDR3: TGTGCCAGCAGCTTCGGTGGGAGCCTCGATACGCAGTATTTT.

The chain recombines TRBV5-1 with TRBJ1-6, with 7 bases matching TRBD1. Germline V CDR1 and CDR2: SGHRS, YFSETQ. This CDR3 spans 15 amino acids. J lost 7 bases, V lost 4 bases, and 8 bases had no gene match. In DNA form, the CDR3 reads TGCGCCAGCAGCCCGGGGACAGCTAGAAATTCACCCCTCCACTTT. As protein: CASSPGTARNSPLHF.

This clone is a singleton in its sample. This chain links TRBV28 with TRBJ2-5; 13 bases are a match to TRBD2. CDR1 is MDHEN, CDR2 SYDVKM, per germline. This CDR3 comprises 15 residues. Trimming removed 5 bases from V and 5 bases from J; junction bases left unmatched: 5. CDR3 in DNA: TGTGCCAGCAGTCAACTAGCGGGGGGGCTGGAGACCCAGTACTTC. Its translation: CASSQLAGGLETQYF. Complete variable domain (other parts from reference TRBV28 and TRBJ2-5): DVKVTQSSRYLVKRTGEKVFLECVQDMDHENMFWYRQDPGLGLRLIYFSYDVKMKEKGDIPEGYSVSREKKERFSLILESASTNQTSMYLCASSQLAGGLETQYFGPGTRLLVL.

The V gene is TRBV6-1, the J gene TRBJ2-5; 8 positions match TRBD1. V was pared by 4 bases and J by 2 bases, with 6 bases of the junction left unmatched. The CDR3 runs 15 residues. The germline gives CDR1 MNHNS, CDR2 SASEGT. CDR3 nucleotides: TGTGCCAGCAGTGTGGGACAGGTGAAACAAGAGACCCAGTACTTC. Translated, it gives CASSVGQVKQETQYF.

The DNA of the CDR3 is TGTGCCAGTAGTTGGCAGATTGGCACAGATACGCAGTATTTT. It codes for CASSWQIGTDTQYF. The V call is TRBV19, the J call TRBJ2-3; D ambiguous. This CDR3 is built from 14 residues. The germline V gene has CDR1 LNHDA and CDR2 SQIVND (reference sequence). Trimming cost V 5 bases and J 1 base, with 10 bases left between them.

The chain has TRBV19 and TRBJ1-2; no definite D call. From germline, CDR1 is LNHDA and CDR2 SQIVND (reference sequence). The V end lost 3 bases, the J end lost 0 bases, and 11 bases lay between the germline ends. This CDR3 is built from 15 residues. This chain's CDR3 is CASSIATGTNYGYTF. DNA of the CDR3: TGTGCCAGTAGTATTGCGACGGGAACTAACTATGGCTACACCTTC.

The genes are TRBV6-6 and TRBJ1-4, with D possibly TRBD1 on 5 matching bases. This CDR3 is 13 amino acids long. Trimming removed 2 bases from V and 7 bases from J, with 8 bases in between. CDR1 is MNHNY and CDR2 is SVGAGI in the germline V gene (reference sequence). This CDR3 is CASSYRGGEKLFF. Written as DNA, the CDR3 is TGTGCCAGCAGTTACAGGGGTGGTGAAAAACTGTTTTTT.

The rearrangement links TRBV9 to TRBJ2-5; maybe TRBD2 (7 bases). The V end lost 2 bases, the J end lost 1 base, and 12 bases lay between the germline ends. The CDR3 has 15 amino acids. The germline gives CDR1 SGDLS, CDR2 YYNGEE. CDR3 DNA: TGTGCCAGCAGCGTGGGGGGGGCTGCCCAAGAGACCCAGTACTTC. This codes for CASSVGGAAQETQYF.

This clone was seen only once. The chain links TRBV2 to TRBJ2-2; TRBD1 might be the D (5 bases). Looked up from germline, CDR1 is SNHLY and CDR2 is FYNNEI. The CDR3 extends over 19 amino acids. V dropped 7 bases and J dropped 5 bases, with 29 bases sitting between them. The CDR3: CASTTYLKSDRVLTGELFF. The CDR3 DNA follows: TGTGCCAGCACAACCTACTTGAAATCAGACAGAGTTCTAACCGGGGAGCTGTTTTTT.

The chain is built from TRBV5-1 and TRBJ2-7; 7 bases fit TRBD2. The length of the CDR3 is 16 residues. J was trimmed by 5 bases and V by 0 bases; bases with no gene match: 11. Per the germline V gene, CDR1 is SGHRS and CDR2 is YFSETQ. The CDR3 DNA sequence: TGCGCCAGCAGCTTGGACACGTGGGTAGCGGGTGACGAGCAGTACTTC. Its translation: CASSLDTWVAGDEQYF.